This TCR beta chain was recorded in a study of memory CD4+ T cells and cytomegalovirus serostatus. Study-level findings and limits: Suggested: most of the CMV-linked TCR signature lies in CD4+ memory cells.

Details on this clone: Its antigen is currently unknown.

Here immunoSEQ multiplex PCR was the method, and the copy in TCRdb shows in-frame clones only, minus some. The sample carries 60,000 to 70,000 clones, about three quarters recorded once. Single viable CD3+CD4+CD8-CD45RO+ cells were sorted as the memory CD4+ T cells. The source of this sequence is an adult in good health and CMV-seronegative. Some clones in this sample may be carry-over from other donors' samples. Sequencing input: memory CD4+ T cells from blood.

This CDR3 reads CASSLGGKPYEQYF. The DNA of the CDR3 is TGTGCCAGCAGCTTAGGGGGAAAGCCCTACGAGCAGTACTTC. This chain joins TRBV7-8 and TRBJ2-7; unclear D gene. The CDR3 is 14 amino acids. V was cut by 1 base and J by 2 bases, with 9 bases left in between. Germline V lookup: CDR1 SGHVS, CDR2 FQNEAQ.